Presented here are 2 T cell receptor beta chains from one specimen sequenced in a study of blood T cell repertoires in COVID-19 (dated by TCRdb to the early 2020s). Library preparation used the immunoSEQ multiplex PCR assay. TCRdb retrieved this table from immuneACCESS and kept in-frame rearrangements only. Not all clones are present; in checked studies, unresolved V genes account for under half, and no reason is known for the remainder. The sample contains about 120,000 clones, about 85% of them found a single time. Of the sample, roughly 6.7% falls within the top ten clones. The sequenced material came from peripheral blood. All receptors come from an elderly man with active or convalescent COVID-19.

The genes are TRBV7-2 and TRBJ2-2; tentative D call: TRBD2 (7 bases). The germline CDR1 and CDR2 sequences are SGHTA and FQGNSA. The CDR3 runs 15 residues. V lost 1 base and J lost 7, with 13 bases in between. The CDR3: CASSLVDGGLGELFF. The CDR3, as DNA: TGTGCCAGCAGCTTAGTTGACGGGGGGCTCGGGGAGCTGTTTTTT. The full variable domain, with the rest looked up from reference TRBV7-2 and TRBJ2-2, is GAGVSQSPSNKVTEKGKDVELRCDPISGHTALYWYRQSLGQGLEFLIYFQGNSAPDKSGLPSDRFSAERTGGSVSTLTIQRTQQEDSAVYLCASSLVDGGLGELFFGEGSRLTVL.

The count of this clone is one. This chain uses TRBV7-2 with TRBJ2-7; possibly TRBD1 for D (6 bases). Germline loops: CDR1 SGHTA, CDR2 FQGNSA. V dropped 5 bases and J dropped 4 bases, with 15 bases sitting between them. The CDR3 length is 14 residues. This CDR3 reads CASSNGQLGYEQYF. The CDR3 bases are TGTGCCAGCAGCAACGGACAGTTAGGGTACGAGCAGTACTTC.